The T cell receptor beta chain described here comes from a study of neurological immune-mediated disorders. This clonotype is medium-sized. This CDR3 has 15 residues. J lost 7 bases, V lost 4 bases, and 12 bases had no gene match. Germline V gene lookup returns CDR1 SGHDT and CDR2 YYEEEE. By 5'RACE with 10-nucleotide random UMIs, the cDNA was made. TCRdb re-called the 5' RACE reads through MiXCR, storing one row per CDR3 protein. Among 81,000 or so distinct CDR3 sequences listed, approximately 13% were seen once. Time point here: longitudinal time-point 2. This TCR was recovered from a female donor with HTLV-1-associated myelopathy (HAM/TSP). Sequences were obtained from PBMCs. This rearrangement joins TRBV5-6 to TRBJ2-7; 9 positions agree with TRBD1. The CDR3 sequence is CASSVRTGGGGEQYF. In nucleotides, the CDR3 is TGTGCCAGCAGCGTCCGTACAGGGGGCGGGGGAGAGCAGTACTTC.